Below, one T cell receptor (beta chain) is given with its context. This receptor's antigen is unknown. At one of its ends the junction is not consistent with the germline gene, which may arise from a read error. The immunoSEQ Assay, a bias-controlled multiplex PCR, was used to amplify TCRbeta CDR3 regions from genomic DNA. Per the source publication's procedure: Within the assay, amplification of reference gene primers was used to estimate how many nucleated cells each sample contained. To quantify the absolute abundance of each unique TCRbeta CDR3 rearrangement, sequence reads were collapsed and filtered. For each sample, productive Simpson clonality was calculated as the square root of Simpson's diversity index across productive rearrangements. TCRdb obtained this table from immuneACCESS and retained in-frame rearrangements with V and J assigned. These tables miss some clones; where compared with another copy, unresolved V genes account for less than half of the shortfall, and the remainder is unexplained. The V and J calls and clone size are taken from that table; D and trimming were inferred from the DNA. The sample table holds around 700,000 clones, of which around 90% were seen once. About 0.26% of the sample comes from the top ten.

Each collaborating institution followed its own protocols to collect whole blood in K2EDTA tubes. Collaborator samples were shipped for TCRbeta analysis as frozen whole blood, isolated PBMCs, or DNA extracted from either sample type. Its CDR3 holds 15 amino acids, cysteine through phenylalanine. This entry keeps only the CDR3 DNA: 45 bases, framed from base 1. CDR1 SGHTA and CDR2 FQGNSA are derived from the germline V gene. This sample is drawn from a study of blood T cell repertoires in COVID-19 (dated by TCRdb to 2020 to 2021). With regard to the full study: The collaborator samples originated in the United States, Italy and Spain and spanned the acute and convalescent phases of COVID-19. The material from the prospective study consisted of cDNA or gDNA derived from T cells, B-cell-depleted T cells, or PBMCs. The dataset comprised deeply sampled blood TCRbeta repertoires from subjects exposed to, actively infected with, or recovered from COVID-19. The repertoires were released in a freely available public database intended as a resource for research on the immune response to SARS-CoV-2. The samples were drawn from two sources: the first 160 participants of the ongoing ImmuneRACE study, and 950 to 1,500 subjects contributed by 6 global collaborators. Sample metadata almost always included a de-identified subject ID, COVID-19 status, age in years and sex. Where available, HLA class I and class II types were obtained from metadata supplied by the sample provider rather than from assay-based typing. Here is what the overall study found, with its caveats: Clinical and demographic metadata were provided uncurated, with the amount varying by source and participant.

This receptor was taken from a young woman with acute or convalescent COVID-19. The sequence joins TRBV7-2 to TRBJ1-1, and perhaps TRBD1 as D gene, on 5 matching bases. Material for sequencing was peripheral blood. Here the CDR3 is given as CASTLRSGMNTEAFF. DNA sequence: TGTGCCAGCACCTTAAGGTCAGGGATGAACACTGAAGCTTTCTTT.